The 5 T cell receptor beta chains listed next were all sequenced from one sample in a study of cytotoxic CD8 clonotypes in ibrutinib-treated CLL. Libraries were prepared by immunoSEQ multiplex PCR; TCRdb keeps only in-frame clonotypes and omits some of them. Found here are 110,000 to 150,000 clones, 75% to 80% of them singletons; the top ten hold about 5%. Sequenced here: PBMCs, sampled after 24 months of ibrutinib treatment. The origin of the receptors is a human donor with chronic lymphocytic leukemia.

This clone was seen a handful of times. The DNA for the CDR3 is TGTGCCGCGGCCGCCGGGACAGGCCTTTACACCTTC. As protein: CAAAAGTGLYTF. The J gene is TRBJ1-2, the V gene TRBV6-5, with TRBD1 matching over 8 bases. The trim removed 11 bases at V and 11 bases at J, leaving 13 bases unmatched. Germline CDR1 is MNHEY and CDR2 is SVGAGI. The CDR3 has 12 amino acids.

V and J are TRBV6-6 and TRBJ2-7, with TRBD1 as a possible D gene (6 bases). Germline V gives CDR1 MNHNY, CDR2 SVGAGI (reference sequence). This CDR3 has 13 residues. The germline V and J ends were trimmed by 5 bases and 5 bases, with 13 bases remaining between them. CDR3 region: CASSARTANEQYF. The CDR3 DNA is TGTGCCAGCAGTGCCCGGACAGCGAACGAGCAGTACTTC.

This clone was seen a few times. V and J are TRBV5-4 and TRBJ2-7; D is unresolved. Germline V gene sequence: CDR1 SGHNT, CDR2 YYREEE (reference sequence). The CDR3 is 11 amino acids. Trimming removed 3 bases at V and 3 bases at J, with 4 bases between. CDR3 amino acids: CASSSGYEQYF. Here the CDR3 DNA reads TGTGCCAGCAGCTCGGGCTACGAGCAGTACTTC.

This chain links TRBV10-1 with TRBJ1-5; the D gene is possibly TRBD1 (5 bases). This CDR3 region has 12 residues. Germline V gene lookup returns CDR1 WNHNN and CDR2 SYGVQD (reference sequence). Trimming took off 9 bases at V and 9 bases at J, with 15 bases between the two ends. This CDR3 reads CARGRAGWPQHF. In DNA, the CDR3 is TGCGCCAGGGGGCGGGCGGGTTGGCCCCAGCATTTT.

The V and J genes are TRBV5-1 and TRBJ2-3; D not certain. The V gene lost 0 bases and the J gene lost 6 bases, with 5 bases spanning the gap. Germline V CDR1 and CDR2: SGHRS, YFSETQ. The CDR3 is made up of 12 amino acids. The CDR3 DNA follows: TGCGCCAGCAGCTTGGCCGAGGATACGCAGTATTTT. Protein: CASSLAEDTQYF.